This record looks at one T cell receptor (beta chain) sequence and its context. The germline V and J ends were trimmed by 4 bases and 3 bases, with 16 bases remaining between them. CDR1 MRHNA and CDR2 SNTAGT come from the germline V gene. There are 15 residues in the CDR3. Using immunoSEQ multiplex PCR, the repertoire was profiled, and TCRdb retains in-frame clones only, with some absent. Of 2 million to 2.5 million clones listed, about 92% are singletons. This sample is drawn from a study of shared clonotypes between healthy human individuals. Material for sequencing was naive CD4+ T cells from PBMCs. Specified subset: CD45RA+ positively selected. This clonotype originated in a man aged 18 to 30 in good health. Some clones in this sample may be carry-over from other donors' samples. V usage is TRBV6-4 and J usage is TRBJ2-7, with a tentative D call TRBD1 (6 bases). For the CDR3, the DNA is TGTGCCAGCAGTGCCCAGGGGATAAGGGGCTACGAGCAGTACTTC. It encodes CASSAQGIRGYEQYF.